This TCR beta chain came from a study of sequential checkpoint blockade in melanoma. Study background: Patients were randomized 1:1 to nivolumab-then-ipilimumab or ipilimumab-then-nivolumab first-line. Both treatment sequences were followed by maintenance nivolumab.

Using immunoSEQ multiplex PCR, the repertoire was profiled, and TCRdb retains in-frame clones only, with some absent. Among some 40,000 clones listed, about 88% were seen once. The CDR3 runs to 14 residues. CDR1 and CDR2 from the germline V gene are SGHDT and YYEEEE. V was cut by 0 bases and J by 10 bases, with 11 bases left in between. Treatment noted: randomized to nivolumab then ipilimumab (arm A) or the reverse (arm B). Sorted cells were live CD3+CD8+, lacking CD19 and CD56, from PBMCs. This receptor was obtained from a human donor with melanoma. The chain carries TRBV5-6 and TRBJ1-6, with D unresolved. This specimen consisted of CD8+ T cells sorted from blood (inferred from file names), obtained from a patient given nivolumab and ipilimumab in sequence. The DNA for the CDR3 is TGTGCCAGCAGCTTGGGAGCCGGAGGATCACCCCTCCACTTT. Its protein product is CASSLGAGGSPLHF.